Shown below are 10 T cell receptor beta chains from a single sample sequenced in a study of blood T cell repertoires in COVID-19. Sequencing used immunoSEQ multiplex PCR; TCRdb keeps in-frame clones, though not all of them. The data contain roughly 200,000 clones, around 90% of them singletons. The source material was PBMCs or T cells enriched from blood (not recorded which). These receptors were taken from a man in his thirties or forties who had recovered from COVID-19.

The J gene is TRBJ2-7, the V gene TRBV2; 12 bases are shared with TRBD2. V lost 3 bases to trimming and J lost 3 bases; unmatched junction nucleotides: 3. The germline gives CDR1 SNHLY, CDR2 FYNNEI. CDR3 length: 15 amino acids. The CDR3 sequence: CASSDGLAGRYEQYF. In DNA form, the CDR3 reads TGTGCCAGCAGTGACGGACTAGCGGGACGCTACGAGCAGTACTTC.

The CDR3 reads CASSPGLAGLGEQYF. In nucleotides, the CDR3 is TGTGCCAGCAGCCCGGGACTAGCGGGGTTGGGCGAGCAGTACTTC. The chain carries TRBV27 and TRBJ2-7; TRBD2 matches 13 bases. J gave up 6 bases and V 6 bases, and 8 bases lay outside the gene matches. The CDR3 has 15 amino acids. Germline-derived CDR1 and CDR2 are MNHEY and SMNVEV (reference sequence).

This clone was counted a single time. The CDR3 loop reads CASSYGQPSYNEQFF. The CDR3, as DNA: TGTGCCAGCAGTTACGGGCAGCCCTCCTACAATGAGCAGTTCTTC. The chain couples TRBV6-6 to TRBJ2-1; no clear D gene. CDR1 and CDR2 from the germline V gene are MNHNY and SVGAGI (reference sequence). Trimming stripped 2 bases from V and 0 bases from J, with 8 bases between. There are 15 residues in the CDR3.

The V gene is TRBV2, the J gene TRBJ1-5; 8 nucleotides agree with TRBD1. The CDR3 sequence is 14 residues long. V lost 3 bases and J lost 5; bases outside the gene matches: 3. Germline CDR1 is SNHLY and CDR2 is FYNNEI. CDR3 in amino acids: CASSEDRADQPQHF. The CDR3 region has the DNA TGTGCCAGCAGTGAGGACAGGGCGGATCAGCCCCAGCATTTT.

The CDR3 DNA sequence: TGTGCCAGCAGCCAATACAGGGACACTGAAGCTTTCTTT. Translating gives CASSQYRDTEAFF. The chain employs TRBV14 and TRBJ1-1; maybe TRBD1 (6 bases). This CDR3 is 13 amino acids long. V gave up 2 bases and J gave up 3 bases, with 7 bases separating them. Germline-derived CDR1 and CDR2 are SGHDN and FVKESK.

This clone was detected a few times. The chain recombines TRBV7-2 with TRBJ1-4; 8 nucleotides align to TRBD1. Germline assignment: CDR1 SGHTA and CDR2 FQGNSA. J gave up 7 bases and V 1 base, and 5 bases lay outside the gene matches. This CDR3 comprises 15 residues. This CDR3 reads CASSLGGQVAEKLFF. CDR3 nucleotides: TGTGCCAGCAGCTTAGGGGGACAGGTGGCTGAAAAACTGTTTTTT.

The chain is built from TRBV28 and TRBJ2-2, with 13 bases matching TRBD2. Per the germline V gene, CDR1 is MDHEN and CDR2 is SYDVKM. CDR3 length: 20 amino acids. Losses at the gene ends were 1 base for V and 0 bases for J; bases not matched to a gene: 8. The DNA of the CDR3 is TGTGCCAGCAGTTTATTCTGGCAGGGACTAGCGGGAACGAACACCGGGGAGCTGTTTTTT. As protein: CASSLFWQGLAGTNTGELFF. Together with reference TRBV28 and TRBJ2-2, the CDR3 gives the full variable domain: DVKVTQSSRYLVKRTGEKVFLECVQDMDHENMFWYRQDPGLGLRLIYFSYDVKMKEKGDIPEGYSVSREKKERFSLILESASTNQTSMYLCASSLFWQGLAGTNTGELFFGEGSRLTVL.

The chain links TRBV6-4 to TRBJ2-3, with D possibly being TRBD2 (6 bases). Per the germline V gene, CDR1 is MRHNA and CDR2 is SNTAGT. This CDR3 comprises 14 residues. Trimming took 5 bases from V and 3 from J, leaving 12 bases between them. The CDR3 DNA sequence: TGTGCCAGCAGTAACAGACTAGGGACAGATACGCAGTATTTT. As protein: CASSNRLGTDTQYF.

The chain is built from TRBV9 and TRBJ2-1; D call uncertain. Trimming pared 0 bases from V and 9 bases from J, leaving 4 bases between. This CDR3 spans 11 amino acids. Germline loops: CDR1 SGDLS, CDR2 YYNGEE. CDR3 protein: CASSVGVEQFF. The CDR3 DNA reads TGTGCCAGCAGCGTAGGCGTTGAGCAGTTCTTC.

This clone was seen a single time. The V and J genes are TRBV11-2 and TRBJ1-1, with unresolved D. Trimming took off 0 bases at V and 8 bases at J, with 10 bases between the two ends. The germline V gene encodes CDR1 SGHAT and CDR2 FQNNGV. The CDR3 extends over 13 amino acids. Written as DNA, the CDR3 is TGTGCCAGCAGCTTAGAGTTCAGAAAAGAAGCTTTCTTT. It is translated as CASSLEFRKEAFF.